This T cell receptor beta chain was profiled in a study of control samples from healthy donors and cancer patients. Generated by immunoSEQ multiplex PCR, the TCRdb table keeps only in-frame clones and is missing some. This sample carries approximately 150,000 clones, 91% of them seen once, and the ten largest clones take approximately 2.9%. CDR1 MNHEY and CDR2 SMNVEV come from the germline V gene (reference sequence). The CDR3 extends over 12 amino acids. V was pared by 9 bases and J by 5 bases, with 11 bases between. This TCR came from a young man in good health. The material sequenced was blood. This chain links TRBV27 with TRBJ2-4, with a possible D match to TRBD1 (6 bases). The CDR3 region is CASGTGQNIQYF. The CDR3 DNA reads as TGTGCCAGTGGTACAGGGCAAAACATTCAGTACTTC.